Shown below are 11 T cell receptor beta chains from a single sample sequenced in a study of blood T cell repertoires in COVID-19. The table came from immunoSEQ multiplex PCR; TCRdb's copy has only in-frame clones and leaves some out. The table lists 110,000 to 150,000 clones, almost 80% of them singletons, with over 6.5% in the top ten. Sequenced input: peripheral blood. The receptors here all came from a man aged 50 to 59 with active or convalescent COVID-19.

V gene TRBV30 combines with J gene TRBJ2-3, with 10 bases identical to TRBD1. This CDR3 spans 13 amino acids. J was trimmed by 6 bases and V by 4 bases; bases with no gene match: 4. In germline, CDR1 is GTSNPN, CDR2 SVGIG (reference sequence). CDR3 coding DNA: TGTGCCTGGACGGGACAGGGGAAGGATACGCAGTATTTT. This codes for CAWTGQGKDTQYF. Full variable domain (rest looked up from reference TRBV30 and TRBJ2-3): SQTIHQWPATLVQPVGSPLSLECTVEGTSNPNLYWYRQAAGRGLQLLFYSVGIGQISSEVPQNLSASRPQDRQFILSSKKLLLSDSGFYLCAWTGQGKDTQYFGPGTRLTVL.

The chain links TRBV5-4 to TRBJ2-3, with TRBD2 identical over 11 bases. Germline lookup yields CDR1 SGHNT and CDR2 YYREEE (reference sequence). The CDR3 is 17 residues long. Losses at the gene ends were 4 bases for V and 4 bases for J; bases not matched to a gene: 11. The CDR3 spells CASSLGTSGSVADTQYF. CDR3 nucleotide sequence: TGTGCCAGCAGCCTGGGGACTAGCGGAAGCGTTGCAGATACGCAGTATTTT.

This sequence joins TRBV27 and TRBJ2-7, with TRBD1 as a possible D gene (5 bases). CDR1 is MNHEY, CDR2 SMNVEV, per germline (reference sequence). V lost 2 bases, J lost 0 bases, and 8 bases lay in between. This CDR3 has 14 amino acids. CDR3 sequence (DNA): TGTGCCAGCAGTTTAGACAGAAGCTCCTACGAGCAGTACTTC. This encodes CASSLDRSSYEQYF.

V gene TRBV12-3 or TRBV12-4 combines with J gene TRBJ2-7; unclear D gene. The CDR3 spans 13 residues. With 3 bases removed from V and 4 bases from J, the gap between germline ends came to 10 bases. CDR3 sequence reads: CASSFTGEYEQYF. The CDR3 DNA follows: TGTGCCAGCAGTTTTACTGGAGAATACGAGCAGTACTTC.

The chain uses TRBV4-1 and TRBJ1-5, with 7 bases that match TRBD1. CDR3 length: 15 amino acids. The V gene's germline CDR1 is MGHRA and CDR2 YSYEKL. J lost 8 bases, V lost 1 base, and 8 bases had no gene match. The CDR3 DNA reads as TGCGCCAGCAGCCAAGGCGACAGGGTCGCTGAGCCCCAGCATTTT. Translating it yields CASSQGDRVAEPQHF.

This chain joins TRBV30 and TRBJ2-5; TRBD2 matches at 9 bases. Germline trimming cut 4 bases from V and 2 bases from J; bases unmatched to any gene: 5. Looked up from germline, CDR1 is GTSNPN and CDR2 is SVGIG (reference sequence). The CDR3 has 14 amino acids. The CDR3 region has the DNA TGTGCCTGGACCGGGACTAGCCGGCAAGAGACCCAGTACTTC. Its protein product is CAWTGTSRQETQYF.

The genes are TRBV5-4 and TRBJ1-6, with a possible D match to TRBD1 (6 bases). The CDR3 length is 16 residues. The germline V and J ends were trimmed by 3 bases and 5 bases, with 15 bases remaining between them. CDR1 is SGHNT and CDR2 is YYREEE in the germline V gene (reference sequence). The CDR3 nucleotides read TGTGCCAGCAGCTACGGACAGAGACCAAATAATTCACCCCTCCACTTT. Its translation is CASSYGQRPNNSPLHF. Full variable domain (missing parts from reference TRBV5-4 and TRBJ1-6): ETGVTQSPTHLIKTRGQQVTLRCSSQSGHNTVSWYQQALGQGPQFIFQYYREEENGRGNFPPRFSGLQFPNYSSELNVNALELDDSALYLCASSYGQRPNNSPLHFGNGTRLTVT.

Ten or more counts support this clone. V gene TRBV27 combines with J gene TRBJ1-3; TRBD1 might be the D (5 bases). CDR1 is MNHEY, CDR2 SMNVEV, per germline (reference sequence). The V and J ends lost 2 bases and 0 bases respectively, with 8 bases between them. The CDR3 has 15 residues. The CDR3 DNA reads TGTGCCAGCAGTTTAGGACACAGCTCTGGAAACACCATATATTTT. Its translation is CASSLGHSSGNTIYF.

As regards this clone: Other DNA sequences in this specimen translate into the identical CDR3. V and J are TRBV3-1 (or the pseudogene TRBV3-2) and TRBJ2-7, with 9 bases that match TRBD2. This CDR3 spans 14 amino acids. The V gene end was trimmed by 3 bases and the J gene end by 4 bases; junction bases not matched to a gene: 4. CDR1 and CDR2 (germline): LGHDT, YNNKEL (reference sequence). The CDR3 spells CASSHGLASYEQYF. For the CDR3, the DNA is TGTGCCAGCAGCCACGGACTAGCGTCTTACGAGCAGTACTTC.

This clone was observed many times. The genes are TRBV28 and TRBJ1-2, with 8 bases matching TRBD1. Trimming removed 3 bases from V and 4 bases from J; junction bases left unmatched: 7. The CDR3 extends over 15 amino acids. Germline assignment: CDR1 MDHEN and CDR2 SYDVKM. As DNA, the CDR3 is TGTGCCAGCAGTTTCCTTCCAGGGGGCGGCTATGGCTACACCTTC. It yields the protein CASSFLPGGGYGYTF.

The rearrangement uses TRBV4-1 and TRBJ2-7; 9 bases align to TRBD2. Germline CDR1 and CDR2: MGHRA and YSYEKL. V trimming: 4 bases; J trimming: 7 bases; junction bases outside the gene matches: 17. This CDR3 spans 17 amino acids. The CDR3 DNA reads TGCGCCAGCAGCCCCGAGACTAGCGGTACCCTTTACGTGGAGCAGTACTTC. It encodes CASSPETSGTLYVEQYF.